The rows below give T cell receptor beta chains drawn from one sample of a study of cytomegalovirus exposure and HLA in healthy donors. The method was immunoSEQ multiplex PCR; TCRdb's version includes in-frame clones alone and lacks a portion of them. This sample carries 150,000 to 200,000 clones, about 79% of them seen once, and the ten largest clones take over 2%. The sample was PBMCs. These receptors were collected from a woman between 45 and 60 years old in good health and CMV-seronegative. CDR3s include the opening cysteine and the closing phenylalanine or tryptophan. The D gene is left open where the match is weak. Size values are once, few and many counts, or a class for expanded clones, and some rows have none.

CDR3 DNA: TGCGCCAGCAGCTCGCGGGACAGGGGGCTCGGCAATGAGCAGTTCTTC
CDR3 protein: CASSSRDRGLGNEQFF
V gene: TRBV5-1
J gene: TRBJ2-1
D gene: TRBD1
clone size: -

CDR3 DNA: TGTGCCAGCAGAGATTCAACGGAGCCCCAGCATTTT
CDR3 protein: CASRDSTEPQHF
V gene: TRBV2
J gene: TRBJ1-5
D gene: -
clone size: -

CDR3 DNA: TGCAGCGGTAGCGGGAGAGGGGTTGGAAATGAGCAGTTCTTC
CDR3 protein: CSGSGRGVGNEQFF
V gene: TRBV29-1
J gene: TRBJ2-1
D gene: TRBD2
clone size: -

CDR3 DNA: TGTGCCAGCTCAGCCGGGACAGGGAGCAATCAGCCCCAGCATTTT
CDR3 protein: CASSAGTGSNQPQHF
V gene: TRBV18
J gene: TRBJ1-5
D gene: TRBD1
clone size: -

CDR3 DNA: TGTGCCAGCAAACAAGGGACAGGGGACTATGGCTACACCTTC
CDR3 protein: CASKQGTGDYGYTF
V gene: TRBV28
J gene: TRBJ1-2
D gene: TRBD1
clone size: -

CDR3 DNA: TGTGCCAGCAGTTTTCTAGGTGGGAGAAGATCGTACGAGCAGTACTTC
CDR3 protein: CASSFLGGRRSYEQYF
V gene: TRBV28
J gene: TRBJ2-7
D gene: -
clone size: -

CDR3 DNA: TGCGCCAGCAGCTCGTTTGGGCAGGCAGACTCTGGAAACACCATATATTTT
CDR3 protein: CASSSFGQADSGNTIYF
V gene: TRBV5-1
J gene: TRBJ1-3
D gene: -
clone size: -

CDR3 DNA: TGTGCCAGCAGGGCCACAGACTCTGGGGCCAACGTCCTGACTTTC
CDR3 protein: CASRATDSGANVLTF
V gene: TRBV2
J gene: TRBJ2-6
D gene: -
clone size: -

CDR3 DNA: TGTGCCAGCAGTTTAAACGGTGTCACTGAAGCTTTCTTT
CDR3 protein: CASSLNGVTEAFF
V gene: TRBV27
J gene: TRBJ1-1
D gene: -
clone size: -

CDR3 DNA: TGCGCCAGCAGCCAAGTGCAGGCGACAGGGAAGAACATTGGTTCACCCCTCCACTTT
CDR3 protein: CASSQVQATGKNIGSPLHF
V gene: TRBV4-1
J gene: TRBJ1-6
D gene: TRBD1
clone size: -

CDR3 DNA: TGTGCCAGCAGCGCGCGGCGGGAGTCCTACAATGAGCAGTTCTTC
CDR3 protein: CASSARRESYNEQFF
V gene: TRBV5-4
J gene: TRBJ2-1
D gene: TRBD2
clone size: -

CDR3 DNA: TGTGCCAGTAGTATCTCGGGACAGGGGGCCTACGAGCAGTACTTC
CDR3 protein: CASSISGQGAYEQYF
V gene: TRBV19
J gene: TRBJ2-7
D gene: TRBD1
clone size: few

CDR3 DNA: TGTGCCAGCAGCTTAGATGGGGCAGATGGCGAGCAGTACTTC
CDR3 protein: CASSLDGADGEQYF
V gene: TRBV11-2
J gene: TRBJ2-7
D gene: -
clone size: -

CDR3 DNA: TGTGCCAGCAGCGTGAGCGGGAGGATTGGGGAGACCCAGTACTTC
CDR3 protein: CASSVSGRIGETQYF
V gene: TRBV9
J gene: TRBJ2-5
D gene: TRBD2
clone size: -

CDR3 DNA: TGTGCCAGCAGTAAGGACAGCTATGGCTACACCTTC
CDR3 protein: CASSKDSYGYTF
V gene: TRBV5-6
J gene: TRBJ1-2
D gene: -
clone size: -